One sample yielded the 30 T cell receptor beta chains listed below, sequenced in a study of T-cell reconstitution after alpha-beta-depleted transplantation in children. TCRbeta library preparation incorporated unique molecular identifiers. TCRdb fed the PCR reads into MiXCR, producing one record per CDR3 protein. This table holds fewer than 500,000 distinct CDR3 sequences, around 46% found once. Sequenced material: PBMCs, taken before TCRalphabeta/CD19-depleted stem cell transplant. These receptors all stem from a girl aged 2 to 10 with aplastic anemia, due to receive a stem cell transplant.

This clonotype was detected only once. The chain uses TRBV20-1 and TRBJ2-2; 8 bases match TRBD1. CDR3 length: 14 residues. J lost 4 bases, V lost 2 bases, and 3 bases had no gene match. Germline V gene data show CDR1 as DFQATT and CDR2 as SNEGSKA (reference sequence). CDR3 nucleotides: TGCAGTGCTAGACAGGGGGCGGGCACCGGGGAGCTGTTTTTT. Its protein is CSARQGAGTGELFF.

Here the CDR3 reads CASSATGGAKKLFF. The CDR3 DNA reads TGTGCCAGCAGTGCGACAGGGGGCGCGAAGAAACTGTTTTTT. The chain recombines TRBV12-3 or TRBV12-4 with TRBJ1-4; 10 positions agree with TRBD1. The CDR3 spans 14 residues. Trimming removed 5 bases from V and 11 bases from J; junction bases left unmatched: 8.

V usage is TRBV7-2 and J usage is TRBJ2-1; TRBD1 matches at 11 bases. V was pared by 5 bases and J by 2 bases, with 8 bases of the junction left unmatched. Germline V CDR1 and CDR2: SGHTA, FQGNSA. This CDR3 comprises 17 residues. CDR3 residues: CASSPSPGQGAYNEQFF. The CDR3 nucleotides read TGTGCCAGCAGCCCAAGTCCGGGACAGGGGGCCTACAATGAGCAGTTCTTC.

CDR3 region: CSARGLSRGGPVDTQYF. The CDR3, as DNA: TGCAGTGCTAGGGGACTGTCACGGGGGGGCCCGGTAGATACGCAGTATTTT. This rearrangement joins TRBV20-1 to TRBJ2-3; TRBD2 agrees at 8 bases. The CDR3 is made up of 17 amino acids. The V segment lost 3 bases and the J segment 5 bases; nucleotides outside the gene matches: 16. Germline-derived CDR1 and CDR2 are DFQATT and SNEGSKA (reference sequence).

This clonotype was found many times. The junction departs from germline at one end; a sequencing error may be responsible. This chain links TRBV20-1 with TRBJ2-7, with 7 positions matching TRBD1. The CDR3 totals 12 residues. Germline CDR1 is DFQATT and CDR2 is SNEGSKA (reference sequence). In DNA, the CDR3 is TGCAGTGCAACCCGGGACAGAGGGTTTTGGAACTTC. Translation gives CSATRDRGFWNF.

The chain couples TRBV6-1 to TRBJ2-7; TRBD1 agrees at 10 bases. The CDR3 covers 18 residues. Germline CDR1 and CDR2: MNHNS and SASEGT. J lost 6 bases, V lost 6 bases, and 20 bases had no gene match. CDR3 sequence: CASSSGTGVGWATTEQYF. For the CDR3, the DNA is TGTGCCAGCAGCTCCGGGACAGGGGTCGGGTGGGCGACTACCGAGCAGTACTTC.

The table lists this clonotype with many counts. This chain uses TRBV12-3 or TRBV12-4 with TRBJ2-3; 8 bases match TRBD2. The CDR3 is made up of 14 amino acids. The V gene end was trimmed by 3 bases and the J gene end by 4 bases; junction bases not matched to a gene: 3. This CDR3 reads CASSFGGESDTQYF. The CDR3 DNA is TGTGCCAGCAGTTTCGGGGGGGAGTCAGATACGCAGTATTTT.

In this sample, this clonotype turned up a few times. The chain has TRBV5-5 and TRBJ2-5; no clear D gene. The CDR3 consists of 13 residues. Germline loops: CDR1 SGHKS, CDR2 YYEKEE (reference sequence). V gave up 1 base and J gave up 2 bases, with 6 bases separating them. This chain's CDR3 is CASSLPAQETQYF. The CDR3 nucleotides read TGTGCCAGCAGCTTGCCGGCTCAAGAGACCCAGTACTTC. Full variable domain (remainder filled in from reference TRBV5-5 and TRBJ2-5): DAGVTQSPTHLIKTRGQQVTLRCSPISGHKSVSWYQQVLGQGPQFIFQYYEKEERGRGNFPDRFSARQFPNYSSELNVNALLLGDSALYLCASSLPAQETQYFGPGTRLLVL.

The V call is TRBV27, the J call TRBJ2-2, with a tentative D call TRBD2 (6 bases). The germline gives CDR1 MNHEY, CDR2 SMNVEV (reference sequence). The ends were cut back, 8 bases at V and 8 bases at J, with 12 bases in the middle. The CDR3 covers 12 residues. CDR3 residues: CASSPGGGELFF. The CDR3 DNA follows: TGTGCCAGCTCTCCTGGGGGGGGGGAGCTGTTTTTT.

This clonotype appeared a few times. The chain joins TRBV20-1 to TRBJ2-5; TRBD2 agrees at 9 bases. The CDR3 has 15 residues. CDR1 is DFQATT, CDR2 SNEGSKA, per germline (reference sequence). With V trimmed by 4 bases and J by 2 bases, 8 bases remained unmatched. The CDR3 nucleotides read TGCAGTGCTACGGTAGCGGGAGTCGGGCAAGAGACCCAGTACTTC. Translated: CSATVAGVGQETQYF.

The rearrangement uses TRBV7-2 and TRBJ2-7; perhaps TRBD2 as D (6 bases). The CDR3 has 15 amino acids. Deletions cut 0 bases from V and 5 bases from J, with 14 bases between. CDR1 is SGHTA and CDR2 is FQGNSA in the germline V gene. CDR3 in DNA: TGTGCCAGCAGCTTAGCGGCGGGGCTGGGGGACGAGCAGTACTTC. It encodes CASSLAAGLGDEQYF.

This clonotype has at least ten counts. The J gene is TRBJ2-3, the V gene TRBV21-1; the listed D gene, TRBD2, was not tested against the DNA. TRBV21-1 corresponds to a pseudogene. The CDR3 is 15 residues long. This chain's CDR3 is CASRGSGSSTDTQYF. The CDR3 nucleotides are TGTGCCAGCAGGGGAAGCGGATCTAGCACAGATACGCAGTATTTT.

The chain employs TRBV20-1 and TRBJ1-5; unclear D gene. In germline, CDR1 is DFQATT, CDR2 SNEGSKA (reference sequence). This CDR3 contains 15 residues. Trimming shortened V by 0 bases and J by 5 bases, and 14 bases separated the two germline ends. DNA for the CDR3: TGCAGTGCTAGAGAGCCCCGAGGAAAAGATCAGCCCCAGCATTTT. Protein: CSAREPRGKDQPQHF.

V is TRBV20-1 and J is TRBJ2-3; 9 bases agree with TRBD2. This CDR3 is 16 amino acids long. CDR1 DFQATT and CDR2 SNEGSKA come from the germline V gene (reference sequence). With V trimmed by 1 base and J by 2 bases, 7 bases remained unmatched. The CDR3 DNA is TGCAGTGCTAGAGTGGCTAGCGGGGCTCTCACAGATACGCAGTATTTT. Amino acid sequence: CSARVASGALTDTQYF.

This clonotype was recorded once. The J gene is TRBJ2-2, the V gene TRBV20-1; D is perhaps TRBD1 (5 bases). The CDR3 is made up of 14 amino acids. CDR1 and CDR2 (germline): DFQATT, SNEGSKA (reference sequence). The V end was cut by 0 bases, the J end by 5 bases, with 10 bases between. The CDR3 loop reads CSARDGAGTGELFF. CDR3 DNA: TGCAGTGCTAGAGATGGGGCTGGAACCGGGGAGCTGTTTTTT.

This clonotype was seen more than once but under ten times. The chain is built from TRBV6-2 or TRBV6-3 and TRBJ2-5, with D tentatively TRBD2 (5 bases). CDR1 MNHEY and CDR2 SVGEGT come from the germline V gene. There are 15 residues in the CDR3. Trimming cost V 6 bases and J 1 base, with 15 bases left between them. In DNA, the CDR3 is TGTGCCAGCAGCCCTGACTACGCCTTCCAAGAGACCCAGTACTTC. Its protein is CASSPDYAFQETQYF.

The chain has TRBV3-1 and TRBJ1-1; the D gene is possibly TRBD1 (6 bases). V was trimmed by 1 base and J by 1 base, leaving 10 bases between them. Germline loops: CDR1 LGHDT, CDR2 YNNKEL (reference sequence). This CDR3 has 15 residues. Written as DNA, the CDR3 is TGTGCCAGCAGCCAAGGAGGGACACCGAACACTGAAGCTTTCTTT. Translation: CASSQGGTPNTEAFF.

This chain uses TRBV20-1 with TRBJ2-7; 12 nucleotides align to TRBD2. J was trimmed by 6 bases and V by 3 bases; bases with no gene match: 6. CDR3 length equals 14 residues. From germline, CDR1 is DFQATT and CDR2 SNEGSKA (reference sequence). The CDR3 here is CSARDLAGGSEQYF. The CDR3 bases are TGCAGTGCTAGGGACCTAGCGGGAGGGTCCGAGCAGTACTTC.

This clonotype was counted only a few times. The chain employs TRBV15 and TRBJ2-7; no clear D gene. Germline-derived CDR1 and CDR2 are LNHNV and YYDKDF (reference sequence). CDR3 length equals 14 residues. V was clipped by 0 bases and J by 3 bases, with 9 bases between them. The CDR3 DNA sequence: TGTGCCACCAGCAGAGATCGCCAGTGCTACGAGCAGTACTTC. Protein sequence: CATSRDRQCYEQYF.

The gene calls are TRBV5-1 and TRBJ2-5, with 7 nucleotides matching TRBD1. The CDR3 is 14 residues long. Trimming removed 3 bases from V and 2 bases from J; junction bases left unmatched: 4. CDR1 is SGHRS and CDR2 is YFSETQ in the germline V gene. As DNA, the CDR3 is TGCGCCAGCAGCTCCGAGACAGGGCAAGAGACCCAGTACTTC. The encoded protein is CASSSETGQETQYF.

The rearrangement links TRBV20-1 to TRBJ2-1; 8 bases fit TRBD2. From germline, CDR1 is DFQATT and CDR2 SNEGSKA (reference sequence). The CDR3 length is 15 residues. The CDR3 sequence is CNANPTSGKNNEQFF. The CDR3, as DNA: TGCAATGCCAATCCTACTAGCGGAAAGAACAATGAGCAGTTCTTC.

This clonotype was observed many times. The rearrangement uses TRBV7-9 and TRBJ2-1; 7 bases align to TRBD2. V was clipped by 5 bases and J by 6 bases; unmatched bases: 10. This CDR3 is built from 15 residues. Germline-derived CDR1 and CDR2 are SEHNR and FQNEAQ (reference sequence). As DNA, the CDR3 is TGTGCCAGCAGCCCATCGGAGACTAGCTTCAATGAGCAGTTCTTC. Its translation: CASSPSETSFNEQFF. Complete variable domain (other parts from reference TRBV7-9 and TRBJ2-1): DTGVSQNPRHKITKRGQNVTFRCDPISEHNRLYWYRQTLGQGPEFLTYFQNEAQLEKSRLLSDRFSAERPKGSFSTLEIQRTEQGDSAMYLCASSPSETSFNEQFFGPGTRLTVL.

This clonotype has a count of ten or more. The gene calls are TRBV20-1 and TRBJ2-1; D is undetermined. This CDR3 is 11 amino acids long. Trimming removed 5 bases at V and 10 bases at J, with 12 bases between. Germline V gene lookup returns CDR1 DFQATT and CDR2 SNEGSKA (reference sequence). In DNA, the CDR3 is TGCAGTGCTGTGGACCTGCCAGAGCAGTTCTTC. Protein sequence: CSAVDLPEQFF.

The chain joins TRBV12-3 or TRBV12-4 to TRBJ2-5, with D possibly being TRBD1 or TRBD2 (5 bases each). This CDR3 spans 13 amino acids. Trimming removed 7 bases from V and 3 bases from J, with 12 bases in between. CDR3 coding DNA: TGTGCCAGCACGTCCGGGACCAAAGAGACCCAGTACTTC. Amino acid sequence: CASTSGTKETQYF.

This clonotype was picked up many times. The V gene is TRBV27, the J gene TRBJ2-1, with 9 bases aligning to TRBD1. The CDR3 covers 16 residues. V was clipped by 6 bases and J by 7 bases; unmatched bases: 13. Germline V CDR1 and CDR2: MNHEY, SMNVEV (reference sequence). CDR3 region: CASRTSPGQGGNEQFF. In nucleotides, the CDR3 is TGTGCCAGCAGAACATCTCCGGGACAGGGTGGGAATGAGCAGTTCTTC.

This clonotype appeared many times. This chain links TRBV6-4 with TRBJ1-3, with no clear D. V was pared by 3 bases and J by 0 bases, with 12 bases between. The length of the CDR3 is 16 residues. Germline V CDR1 and CDR2: MRHNA, SNTAGT. The DNA for the CDR3 is TGTGCCAGCAGTGAGACTAAGAGACACTCTGGAAACACCATATATTTT. Protein product: CASSETKRHSGNTIYF.

The genes are TRBV20-1 and TRBJ2-5; 8 bases align to TRBD2. Looked up from germline, CDR1 is DFQATT and CDR2 is SNEGSKA (reference sequence). The CDR3 runs 13 residues. J was trimmed by 5 bases and V by 6 bases; bases with no gene match: 8. The CDR3 protein is CSAEKREKETQYF. Here the CDR3 DNA reads TGCAGTGCGGAAAAGCGGGAGAAGGAGACCCAGTACTTC.

The genes are TRBV20-1 and TRBJ1-5; D is perhaps TRBD1 (5 bases). The CDR3 contains 15 residues. V was pared by 3 bases and J by 0 bases, with 12 bases between. The germline V gene has CDR1 DFQATT and CDR2 SNEGSKA (reference sequence). CDR3 DNA sequence: TGCAGTGCTAGTACTCGGGGGGATAGCAATCAGCCCCAGCATTTT. It yields the protein CSASTRGDSNQPQHF.

This clonotype was recorded once. V is TRBV6-1 and J is TRBJ2-2; 8 nucleotides match TRBD1. The CDR3 extends over 14 amino acids. The junction had 5 bases not matched to a gene; V was cut back by 7 bases and J by 4 bases. Germline CDR1 MNHNS, CDR2 SASEGT. The CDR3, as DNA: TGTGCCAGCACCAGGACAGGGACCACCGGGGAGCTGTTTTTT. This gives the protein CASTRTGTTGELFF.

A few counts support this clonotype. V usage is TRBV20-1 and J usage is TRBJ1-1; D gene unclear. The CDR3 is 12 amino acids. V lost 2 bases, J lost 1 base, and 5 bases lay in between. Germline CDR1 and CDR2: DFQATT and SNEGSKA (reference sequence). The chain's CDR3 is CSARPRNTEAFF. The CDR3 nucleotides read TGCAGTGCTAGACCTCGGAACACTGAAGCTTTCTTT.